Listed here are 15 T cell receptor beta chains from one sample, sequenced in a study of CD8 T cells in ankylosing spondylitis. One entry per CDR3 protein, called by TCRdb with MiXCR from the 5' RACE reads. The sample consists of 250,000 to 300,000 distinct CDR3 sequences, roughly 20% of them appearing once. Sequenced: blood, either unsorted or a sorted T cell fraction (not recorded which). The receptor set was obtained from a male donor with ankylosing spondylitis or in good health (not recorded which).

This clonotype has ten or more counts. This chain joins TRBV20-1 and TRBJ2-3; D may be TRBD1 or TRBD2 (5 bases each). Trimming removed 3 bases from V and 2 bases from J, with 12 bases in between. The CDR3 is 14 residues long. CDR1 is DFQATT, CDR2 SNEGSKA, per germline (reference sequence). The CDR3 reads CSARRRGATDTQYF. In DNA form, the CDR3 reads TGCAGTGCTAGGCGACGGGGCGCCACAGATACGCAGTATTTT.

The sample holds a few counts of this clonotype. This chain joins TRBV6-1 and TRBJ2-1; TRBD1 is a possible D gene (6 bases). Germline lookup yields CDR1 MNHNS and CDR2 SASEGT. The CDR3 runs to 14 residues. Trimming cost V 6 bases and J 7 bases, with 16 bases left between them. CDR3 loop: CASSETGTRNEQFF. The CDR3 DNA sequence: TGTGCCAGCAGCGAAACAGGGACCCGGAATGAGCAGTTCTTC.

The J gene is TRBJ2-3, the V gene TRBV12-3 or TRBV12-4; D unclear. Trimming cost V 1 base and J 1 base, with 6 bases left between them. The CDR3 runs to 14 residues. CDR3 residues: CASSLEKGTDTQYF. For the CDR3, the DNA is TGTGCCAGCAGTTTAGAAAAGGGCACAGATACGCAGTATTTT.

This chain joins TRBV5-1 and TRBJ1-2; no reliable D call. Germline V gene sequence: CDR1 SGHRS, CDR2 YFSETQ. This CDR3 spans 15 amino acids. The ends were cut back, 2 bases at V and 2 bases at J, with 13 bases in the middle. The CDR3 DNA follows: TGCGCCAGCAGCTTAGCCCCGACGGAGAACTATGGCTACACCTTC. Translated, it gives CASSLAPTENYGYTF.

This clonotype was seen more than once but under ten times. The CDR3 loop reads CASSLFTEAFF. CDR3 nucleotides: TGTGCCAGCAGCTTGTTCACTGAAGCTTTCTTT. This chain uses TRBV5-6 with TRBJ1-1, with D hard to call. The CDR3 is 11 amino acids. Germline V gives CDR1 SGHDT, CDR2 YYEEEE. Trimming took off 1 base at V and 4 bases at J, with 2 bases between the two ends.

V gene TRBV10-3 combines with J gene TRBJ1-1, with TRBD1 matching over 7 bases. V lost 0 bases and J lost 6; bases outside the gene matches: 13. This CDR3 comprises 17 residues. Germline V gene sequence: CDR1 ENHRY, CDR2 SYGVKD. The CDR3 DNA reads as TGTGCCATCAGTGAGTCGGGTGGGACAGTCCGGGGCGCTGAAGCTTTCTTT. As protein: CAISESGGTVRGAEAFF.

The chain carries TRBV12-3 or TRBV12-4 and TRBJ1-2, with 8 positions matching TRBD1. The CDR3 runs 13 residues. Unmatched junction bases numbered 2, after V lost 0 bases and J lost 8 bases. The chain's CDR3 is CASSLARGQGYTF. The CDR3 DNA sequence: TGTGCCAGCAGTTTAGCCAGGGGGCAAGGCTACACCTTC.

Many counts were recorded for this clonotype. The chain has TRBV7-8 and TRBJ2-5; 9 nucleotides line up with TRBD1. Germline V gene data show CDR1 as SGHVS and CDR2 as FQNEAQ. This CDR3 contains 15 residues. With V trimmed by 4 bases and J by 2 bases, 5 bases remained unmatched. CDR3 region: CASSWDREEQETQYF. The DNA of the CDR3 is TGTGCCAGCAGCTGGGACAGGGAGGAACAAGAGACCCAGTACTTC.

The J gene is TRBJ2-1, the V gene TRBV6-1; 8 positions match TRBD2. Unmatched junction bases numbered 7, after V lost 1 base and J lost 2 bases. In germline, CDR1 is MNHNS, CDR2 SASEGT. The CDR3 sequence is 17 residues long. CDR3: CASSEGWRGAAYNEQFF. In DNA, the CDR3 is TGTGCCAGCAGTGAAGGCTGGCGGGGGGCGGCCTACAATGAGCAGTTCTTC.

V usage is TRBV6-5 and J usage is TRBJ1-2; perhaps TRBD1 as D (5 bases). Trimming cost V 1 base and J 3 bases, with 6 bases left between them. There are 13 residues in the CDR3. The germline V gene encodes CDR1 MNHEY and CDR2 SVGAGI. In DNA, the CDR3 is TGTGCCAGCAGTTACTTAGGGGACTATGGCTACACCTTC. It is translated as CASSYLGDYGYTF.

This clonotype has just a few counts. The chain is built from TRBV6-1 and TRBJ1-5, with D hard to call. Germline CDR1 and CDR2: MNHNS and SASEGT. Trimming pared 2 bases from V and 4 bases from J, leaving 6 bases between. The CDR3 is 13 residues long. The CDR3 is CASSERVNQPQHF. CDR3 bases: TGTGCCAGCAGTGAAAGGGTTAATCAGCCCCAGCATTTT.

The chain links TRBV7-2 to TRBJ2-2; 12 positions match TRBD2. Trimming removed 4 bases from V and 6 bases from J; junction bases left unmatched: 3. This CDR3 contains 15 residues. Looked up from germline, CDR1 is SGHTA and CDR2 is FQGNSA. CDR3 sequence (DNA): TGTGCCAGCAGCTCTAGCGGGGGGGCCCCCGGGGAGCTGTTTTTT. The encoded protein is CASSSSGGAPGELFF.

The chain combines TRBV20-1 with TRBJ1-1; D ambiguous. The CDR3 length is 14 residues. CDR1 DFQATT and CDR2 SNEGSKA come from the germline V gene (reference sequence). Deletions cut 5 bases from V and 1 base from J, with 14 bases between. This CDR3 reads CSAPPAARNTEAFF. CDR3 nucleotide sequence: TGCAGTGCTCCACCCGCGGCCAGGAACACTGAAGCTTTCTTT.

The rearrangement joins TRBV5-1 to TRBJ2-1; 10 bases align to TRBD2. V gave up 2 bases and J gave up 2 bases; unmatched junction bases: 7. The CDR3 has 17 amino acids. CDR1 is SGHRS and CDR2 is YFSETQ in the germline V gene. The CDR3 is CASSLLGAGGAYNEQFF. In DNA, the CDR3 is TGCGCCAGCAGCTTATTAGGAGCGGGAGGGGCCTACAATGAGCAGTTCTTC.

The rearrangement links TRBV29-1 to TRBJ1-2; a possible D gene is TRBD1 (5 bases). The ends were cut back, 4 bases at V and 6 bases at J, with 6 bases in the middle. CDR1 SQVTM and CDR2 ANQGSEA come from the germline V gene. This CDR3 comprises 10 residues. DNA for the CDR3: TGCAGCGTTGTAGGGGATGGCTACACCTTC. This gives the protein CSVVGDGYTF.